This T cell receptor beta chain stems from a study of blood T cell repertoires in COVID-19. About the research overall: Samples representing acute and convalescent COVID-19 were sourced from the United States, Italy and Spain. T cells, B-cell-depleted T cells, or PBMCs provided the cDNA or gDNA that served as material.

In the original workflow: Estimation of nucleated cell counts was performed using reference gene primer amplification. TCRdb's copy holds only in-frame clones and misses some; the assay was immunoSEQ multiplex PCR. V, J and clone size reflect that table, while D and trimming were determined from the DNA. The sample lists under 200,000 clones, approximately 85% occurring once. Germline-derived CDR1 and CDR2 are GTSNPN and SVGIG (reference sequence). This CDR3 is built from 15 residues. V shed 1 base, J shed 5 bases, and the junction held 3 bases outside the gene matches. It was during active infection that Seattle patients were enrolled and then longitudinally followed.

The sample was peripheral blood. The sequence derives from a woman aged 80 or older with COVID-19, enrolled during active disease. J is TRBJ2-3 and V is TRBV30; 13 bases match TRBD2. Here the CDR3 DNA reads TGTGCCTGGAGTGGGACTAGCGGGAGTGTAGATACGCAGTATTTT. This sequence encodes CAWSGTSGSVDTQYF.